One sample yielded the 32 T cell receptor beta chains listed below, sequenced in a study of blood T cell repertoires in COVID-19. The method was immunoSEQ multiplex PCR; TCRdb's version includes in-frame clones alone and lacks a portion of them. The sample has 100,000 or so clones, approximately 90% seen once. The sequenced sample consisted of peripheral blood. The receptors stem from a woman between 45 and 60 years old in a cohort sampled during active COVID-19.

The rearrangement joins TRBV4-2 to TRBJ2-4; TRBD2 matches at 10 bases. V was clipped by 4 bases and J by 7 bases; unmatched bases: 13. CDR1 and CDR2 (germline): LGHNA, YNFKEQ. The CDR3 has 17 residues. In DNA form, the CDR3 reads TGTGCCAGCAGCCCCTCTATCGCTAGCGGGGGTACGAACATTCAGTACTTC. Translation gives CASSPSIASGGTNIQYF.

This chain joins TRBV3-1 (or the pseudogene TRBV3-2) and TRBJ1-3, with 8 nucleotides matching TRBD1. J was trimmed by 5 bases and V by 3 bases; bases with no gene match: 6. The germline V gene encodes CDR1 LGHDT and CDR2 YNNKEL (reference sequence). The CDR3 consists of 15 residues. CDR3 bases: TGTGCCAGCAGCCAGCAGGGGGCTCGTCGAAACACCATATATTTT. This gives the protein CASSQQGARRNTIYF.

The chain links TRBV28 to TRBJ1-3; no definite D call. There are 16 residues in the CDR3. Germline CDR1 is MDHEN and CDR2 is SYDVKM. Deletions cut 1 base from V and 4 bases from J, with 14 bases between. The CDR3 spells CASSLFRRLSGNTIYF. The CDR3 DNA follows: TGTGCCAGCAGTTTATTTCGGAGGCTGTCGGGAAACACCATATATTTT.

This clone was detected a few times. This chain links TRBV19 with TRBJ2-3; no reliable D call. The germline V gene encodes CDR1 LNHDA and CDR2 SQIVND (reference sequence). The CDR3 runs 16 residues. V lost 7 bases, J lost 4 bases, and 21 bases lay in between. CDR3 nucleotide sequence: TGTGCCAGTACCGGTTTGGCCGGCAGCGCAGCAGATACGCAGTATTTT. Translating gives CASTGLAGSAADTQYF.

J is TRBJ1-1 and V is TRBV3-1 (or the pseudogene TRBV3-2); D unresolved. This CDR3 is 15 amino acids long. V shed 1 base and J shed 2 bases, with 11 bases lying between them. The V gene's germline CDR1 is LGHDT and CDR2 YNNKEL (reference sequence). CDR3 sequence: CASSQVGGGNTEAFF. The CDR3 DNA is TGTGCCAGCAGCCAAGTGGGAGGTGGAAACACTGAAGCTTTCTTT.

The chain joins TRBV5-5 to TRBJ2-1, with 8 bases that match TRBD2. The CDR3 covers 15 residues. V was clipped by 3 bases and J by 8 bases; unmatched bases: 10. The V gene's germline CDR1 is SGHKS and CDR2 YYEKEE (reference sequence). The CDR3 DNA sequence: TGTGCCAGCAGCTCTGAGCGGGAGAGAACCTATGAGCAGTTCTTC. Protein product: CASSSERERTYEQFF.

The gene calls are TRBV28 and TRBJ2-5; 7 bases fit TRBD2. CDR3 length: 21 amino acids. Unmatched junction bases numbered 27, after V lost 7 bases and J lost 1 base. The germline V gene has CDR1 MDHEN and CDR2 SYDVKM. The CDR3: CASISLRGLKGVASGQETQYF. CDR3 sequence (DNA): TGTGCCAGCATCTCTTTGCGGGGTCTAAAGGGAGTGGCTAGCGGCCAAGAGACCCAGTACTTC. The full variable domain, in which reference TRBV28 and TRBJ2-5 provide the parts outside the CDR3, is DVKVTQSSRYLVKRTGEKVFLECVQDMDHENMFWYRQDPGLGLRLIYFSYDVKMKEKGDIPEGYSVSREKKERFSLILESASTNQTSMYLCASISLRGLKGVASGQETQYFGPGTRLLVL.

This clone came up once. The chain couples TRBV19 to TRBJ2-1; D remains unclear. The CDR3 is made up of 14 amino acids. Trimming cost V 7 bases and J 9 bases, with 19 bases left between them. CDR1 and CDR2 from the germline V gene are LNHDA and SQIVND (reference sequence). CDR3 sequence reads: CASTPVFGLSEQFF. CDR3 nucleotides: TGTGCCAGTACCCCTGTTTTCGGGTTATCTGAGCAGTTCTTC. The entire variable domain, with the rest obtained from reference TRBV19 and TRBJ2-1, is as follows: DGGITQSPKYLFRKEGQNVTLSCEQNLNHDAMYWYRQDPGQGLRLIYYSQIVNDFQKGDIAEGYSVSREKKESFPLTVTSAQKNPTAFYLCASTPVFGLSEQFFGPGTRLTVL.

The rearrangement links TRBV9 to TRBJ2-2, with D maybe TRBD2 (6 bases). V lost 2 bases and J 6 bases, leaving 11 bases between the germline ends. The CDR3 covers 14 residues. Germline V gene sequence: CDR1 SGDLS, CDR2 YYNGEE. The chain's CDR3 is CASSVDGTPGELFF. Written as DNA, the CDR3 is TGTGCCAGCAGCGTTGACGGGACTCCCGGGGAGCTGTTTTTT.

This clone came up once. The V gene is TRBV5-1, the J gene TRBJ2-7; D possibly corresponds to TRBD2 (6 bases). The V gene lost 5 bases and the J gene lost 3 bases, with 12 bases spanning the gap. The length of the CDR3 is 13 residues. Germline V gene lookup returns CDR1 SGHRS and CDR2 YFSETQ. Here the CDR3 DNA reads TGCGCCAGCAGATTCGGGACTTTCTACGAGCAGTACTTC. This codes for CASRFGTFYEQYF.

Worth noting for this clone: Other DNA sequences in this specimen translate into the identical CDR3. The CDR3 nucleotides are TGTGCCAGCAGCTTATCTGGCGGTAGCACAGATACGCAGTATTTT. Its translation is CASSLSGGSTDTQYF. V is TRBV7-3 and J is TRBJ2-3; no definite D call. The germline V gene has CDR1 SGHTA and CDR2 FQGTGA. Trimming removed 2 bases from V and 0 bases from J, with 9 bases in between. CDR3 size: 15 residues.

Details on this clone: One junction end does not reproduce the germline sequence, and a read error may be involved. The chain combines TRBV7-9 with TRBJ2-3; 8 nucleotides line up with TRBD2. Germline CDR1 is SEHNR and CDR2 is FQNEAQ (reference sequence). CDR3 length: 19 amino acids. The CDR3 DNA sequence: TGTGCCAGCAGCTTATCCAGCGGGGGCCAACGTGGTAATACAGGTACGCAGTATTTT. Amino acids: CASSLSSGGQRGNTGTQYF. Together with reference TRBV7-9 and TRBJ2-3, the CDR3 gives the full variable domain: DTGVSQNPRHKITKRGQNVTFRCDPISEHNRLYWYRQTLGQGPEFLTYFQNEAQLEKSRLLSDRFSAERPKGSFSTLEIQRTEQGDSAMYLCASSLSSGGQRGNTGTQYFGPGTRLTVL.

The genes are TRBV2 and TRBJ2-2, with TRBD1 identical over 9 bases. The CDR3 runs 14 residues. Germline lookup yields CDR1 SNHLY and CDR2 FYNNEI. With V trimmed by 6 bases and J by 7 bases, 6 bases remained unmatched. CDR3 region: CASRGQGLDGELFF. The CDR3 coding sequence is TGTGCCAGCAGAGGACAGGGGTTGGACGGGGAGCTGTTTTTT.

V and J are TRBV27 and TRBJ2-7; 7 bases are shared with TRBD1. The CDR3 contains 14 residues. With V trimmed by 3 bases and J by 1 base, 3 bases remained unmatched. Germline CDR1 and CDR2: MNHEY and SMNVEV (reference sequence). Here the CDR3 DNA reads TGTGCCAGCAGTTTTTCGGACAGGTCCTACGAGCAGTACTTC. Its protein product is CASSFSDRSYEQYF.

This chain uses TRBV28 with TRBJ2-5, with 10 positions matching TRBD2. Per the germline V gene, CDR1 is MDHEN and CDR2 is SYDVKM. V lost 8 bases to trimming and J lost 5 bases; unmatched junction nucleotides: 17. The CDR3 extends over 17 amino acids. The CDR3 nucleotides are TGTGCCAGCTCTACCTCGGCTAGCGGGAGCGGCGGGGAGACCCAGTACTTC. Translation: CASSTSASGSGGETQYF. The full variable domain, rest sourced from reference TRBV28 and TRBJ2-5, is DVKVTQSSRYLVKRTGEKVFLECVQDMDHENMFWYRQDPGLGLRLIYFSYDVKMKEKGDIPEGYSVSREKKERFSLILESASTNQTSMYLCASSTSASGSGGETQYFGPGTRLLVL.

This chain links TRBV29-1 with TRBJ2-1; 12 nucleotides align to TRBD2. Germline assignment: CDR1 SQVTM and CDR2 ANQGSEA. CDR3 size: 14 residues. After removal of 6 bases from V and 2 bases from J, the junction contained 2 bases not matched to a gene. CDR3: CSVPSGRAYNEQFF. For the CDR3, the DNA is TGCAGCGTCCCTAGCGGGAGGGCCTACAATGAGCAGTTCTTC.

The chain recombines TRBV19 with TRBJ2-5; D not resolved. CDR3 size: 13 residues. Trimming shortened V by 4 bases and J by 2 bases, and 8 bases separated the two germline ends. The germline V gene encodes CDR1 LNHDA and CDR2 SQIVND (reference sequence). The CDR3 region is CASSRLPQETQYF. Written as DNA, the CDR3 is TGTGCCAGTAGTAGGCTCCCACAAGAGACCCAGTACTTC. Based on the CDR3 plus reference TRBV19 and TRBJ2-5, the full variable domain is DGGITQSPKYLFRKEGQNVTLSCEQNLNHDAMYWYRQDPGQGLRLIYYSQIVNDFQKGDIAEGYSVSREKKESFPLTVTSAQKNPTAFYLCASSRLPQETQYFGPGTRLLVL.

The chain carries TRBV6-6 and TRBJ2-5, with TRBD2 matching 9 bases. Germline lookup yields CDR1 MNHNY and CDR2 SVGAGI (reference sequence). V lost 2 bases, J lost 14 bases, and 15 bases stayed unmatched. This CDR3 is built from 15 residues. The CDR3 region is CASSYGGFSGGPPYF. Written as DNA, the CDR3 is TGTGCCAGCAGTTACGGAGGGTTTAGCGGGGGCCCCCCTTACTTC.

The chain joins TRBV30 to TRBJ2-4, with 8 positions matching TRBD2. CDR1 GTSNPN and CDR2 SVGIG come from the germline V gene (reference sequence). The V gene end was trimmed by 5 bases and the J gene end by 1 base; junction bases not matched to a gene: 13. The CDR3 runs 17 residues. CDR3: CAWVPPPTSVAKNIQYF. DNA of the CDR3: TGTGCCTGGGTGCCCCCTCCGACTAGCGTGGCCAAAAACATTCAGTACTTC.

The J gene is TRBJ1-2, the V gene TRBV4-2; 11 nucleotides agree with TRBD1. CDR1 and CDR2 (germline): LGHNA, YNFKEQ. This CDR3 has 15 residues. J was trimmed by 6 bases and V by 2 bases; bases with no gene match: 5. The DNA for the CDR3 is TGTGCCAGCAGCCAATGGGAGGGACAGGGGGATGGCTACACCTTC. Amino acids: CASSQWEGQGDGYTF.

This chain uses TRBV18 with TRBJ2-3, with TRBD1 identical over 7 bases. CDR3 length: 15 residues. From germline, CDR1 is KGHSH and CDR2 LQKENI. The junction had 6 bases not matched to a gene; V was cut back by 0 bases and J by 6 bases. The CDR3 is CASSPPRTGADTQYF. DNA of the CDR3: TGTGCCAGCTCACCACCGAGAACAGGGGCCGATACGCAGTATTTT.

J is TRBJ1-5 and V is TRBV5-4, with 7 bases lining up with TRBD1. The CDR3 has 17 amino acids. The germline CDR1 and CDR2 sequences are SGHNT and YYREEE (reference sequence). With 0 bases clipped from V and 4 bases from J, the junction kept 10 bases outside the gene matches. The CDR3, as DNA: TGTGCCAGCAGCTTGGGACCGACAGGGTTCGGGAATCAGCCCCAGCATTTT. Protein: CASSLGPTGFGNQPQHF.

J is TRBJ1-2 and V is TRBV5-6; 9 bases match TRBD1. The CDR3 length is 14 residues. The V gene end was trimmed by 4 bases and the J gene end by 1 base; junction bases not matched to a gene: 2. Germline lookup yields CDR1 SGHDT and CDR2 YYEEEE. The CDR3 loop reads CASSLDRGNYGYTF. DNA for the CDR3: TGTGCCAGCAGCCTGGACAGGGGTAACTATGGCTACACCTTC.

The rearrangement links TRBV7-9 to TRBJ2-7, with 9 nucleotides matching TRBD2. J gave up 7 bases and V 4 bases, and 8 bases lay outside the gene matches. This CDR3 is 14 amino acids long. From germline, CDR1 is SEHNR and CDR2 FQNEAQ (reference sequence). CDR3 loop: CASSYAGGPREQYF. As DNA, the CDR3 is TGTGCCAGCAGCTACGCGGGAGGGCCCAGGGAGCAGTACTTC.

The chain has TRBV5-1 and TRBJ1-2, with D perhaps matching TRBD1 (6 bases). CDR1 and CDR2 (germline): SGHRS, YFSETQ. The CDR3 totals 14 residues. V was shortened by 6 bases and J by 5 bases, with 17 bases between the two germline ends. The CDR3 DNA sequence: TGCGCCAGCACTCCTGGGGGGGCTGGGTATGGCTACACCTTC. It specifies CASTPGGAGYGYTF.

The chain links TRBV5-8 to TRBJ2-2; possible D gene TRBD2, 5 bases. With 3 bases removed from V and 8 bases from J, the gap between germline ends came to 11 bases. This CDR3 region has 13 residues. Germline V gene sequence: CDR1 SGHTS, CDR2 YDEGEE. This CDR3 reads CASSYGGFGELFF. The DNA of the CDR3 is TGTGCCAGCAGCTACGGCGGGTTTGGGGAGCTGTTTTTT.

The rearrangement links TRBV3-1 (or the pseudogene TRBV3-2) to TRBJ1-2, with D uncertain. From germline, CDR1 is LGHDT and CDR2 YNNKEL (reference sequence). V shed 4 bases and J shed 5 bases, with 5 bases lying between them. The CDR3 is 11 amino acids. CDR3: CASSLGYGYTF. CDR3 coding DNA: TGTGCCAGCAGCCTCGGGTATGGCTACACCTTC.

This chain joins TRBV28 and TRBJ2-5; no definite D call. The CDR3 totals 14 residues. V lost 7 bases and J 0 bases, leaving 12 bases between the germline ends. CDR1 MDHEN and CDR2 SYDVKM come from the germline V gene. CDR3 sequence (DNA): TGTGCCAGCATCCCGGAGTTGTACCAAGAGACCCAGTACTTC. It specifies CASIPELYQETQYF.

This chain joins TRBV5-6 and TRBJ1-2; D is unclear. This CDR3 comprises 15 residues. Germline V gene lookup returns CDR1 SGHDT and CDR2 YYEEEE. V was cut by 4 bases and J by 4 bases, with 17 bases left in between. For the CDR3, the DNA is TGTGCCAGCAGCCCACCACAGAGAATTTCCTATGGCTACACCTTC. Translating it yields CASSPPQRISYGYTF.

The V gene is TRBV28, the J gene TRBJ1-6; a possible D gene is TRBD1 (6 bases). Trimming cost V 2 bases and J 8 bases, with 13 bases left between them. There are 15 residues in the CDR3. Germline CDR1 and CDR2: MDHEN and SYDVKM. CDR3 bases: TGTGCCAGCAGTTTACTTGGACAGCGATATTCACCCCTCCACTTT. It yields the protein CASSLLGQRYSPLHF.

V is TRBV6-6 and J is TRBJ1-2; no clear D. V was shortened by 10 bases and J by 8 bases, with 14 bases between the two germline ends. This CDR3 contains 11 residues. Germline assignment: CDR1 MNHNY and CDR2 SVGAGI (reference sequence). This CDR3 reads CAIMKSGGYTF. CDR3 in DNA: TGTGCCATAATGAAAAGCGGAGGCTACACCTTC.

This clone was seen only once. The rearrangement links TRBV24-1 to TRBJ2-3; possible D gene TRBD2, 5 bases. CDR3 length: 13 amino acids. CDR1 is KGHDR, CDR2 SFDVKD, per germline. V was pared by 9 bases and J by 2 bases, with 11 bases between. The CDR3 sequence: CATGERFTDTQYF. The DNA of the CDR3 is TGTGCCACCGGGGAGCGGTTCACAGATACGCAGTATTTT.